This T cell receptor beta chain derives from a study of regulatory T cells in long-lasting Graves disease (dated by TCRdb to about 2021). Study-wide context: Patients with newly diagnosed Graves' disease had been on antithyroid drugs for under 3 months. Patients with persistent Graves' disease were compared with patients with newly diagnosed Graves' disease using TCR sequencing and RNA sequencing of peripheral blood. A total of 33 samples were covered by TCR sequencing, comprising approximately 13 persistent and around 20 newly diagnosed Graves' disease patients. The study took place in China and was registered as a clinical trial.

The germline V gene sets CDR1 to SQVTM and CDR2 to ANQGSEA. The CDR3, cysteine through phenylalanine, is 15 amino acids long. The DNA shown is the 45-base CDR3, in frame from base 1. The junction shows trimming of 6 bases on V and 1 base on J, and the gene matches do not reach 9 bases of it. The intended sense of this specimen's time point label: newly diagnosed GD, antithyroid drugs for less than 3 months. For both TCR sequencing and RNA sequencing, RNA was extracted from PBMCs in TRIzol. The diagnosis of Graves' disease was made according to American Thyroid Association guidelines. The patients came from an endocrinology department in Xi'an, China. From each patient, 7.5 to 9.5 milliliters of peripheral blood was collected into an EDTA anticoagulant tube. PBMCs were isolated by Ficoll Paque Plus density gradient separation without further T cell sorting. RNA quality was checked with an Agilent 2100 Bioanalyzer and agarose gel, and concentration with a NanoDrop 2000.

The library was prepared using multiplex PCR. This sample was sequenced with an Illumina HiSeq 4000. CDR3 regions were amplified by Arm-PCR with iRepertoire HTBI primers to construct TCR beta libraries. PCR products were gel purified before sequencing. The source study handled its data this way. Across samples, 62 TRBV and 13 to 15 TRBJ segments were identified and used for gene usage analysis of CDR3 amino acid clonotypes. COPE and FqMerger were used to merge filtered high-quality paired reads into contigs. BLAST was used to align contigs to IMGT TRBV, TRBD and TRBJ reference genes, and CDR3 was defined according to IMGT. Any clonotype with a frequency above 0.1% was counted as a highly expanded clone. Shannon entropy was used to measure repertoire diversity, and the Gini coefficient was used to measure V-J evenness. Public clonotypes were defined as clonotypes shared by more than one individual. TCRdb reran the public reads through fastp at Q25 and MiXCR, keeping productive beta chains. Records with the same CDR3 protein are collapsed into one entry carrying the most frequent genes and DNA. The V and J calls, along with clone size, are taken from TCRdb and not from the paper's own processing. Present in this sample are roughly 500,000 distinct CDR3 sequences, 12% to 15% of which were seen just once. Jointly, the top ten make up over 15% of the sample.

As regards this clonotype: Its binding antigen is unknown. No much larger clone is present one base from it, and per-base qualities are unavailable.

What the study reported, not specific to this receptor: The authors noted that the small sample size was a limitation that may lower accuracy. Compared with newly diagnosed patients, patients with persistent Graves' disease had lower TCR Shannon entropy and fewer highly expanded clones, which suggests clonal expansion. Only peripheral blood was studied, because thyroid tissue, the primary lesion, was inaccessible. Persistent disease showed preferential use of TRBV28, TRBJ1-2 and TRBJ2-5, whereas newly diagnosed disease favored TRBV20-1 and TRBJ2-1. Sequencing and analysis were restricted to the TCR beta chain. Persistent patients shared more public clonotypes among themselves (2,741) than newly diagnosed patients did (approximately 970).

The same data also contributed to another study, on T cells in Graves' hyperthyroidism and ophthalmopathy. The second study's paper adds: Graves' hyperthyroidism was defined as stable when no progression to ophthalmopathy occurred over 18 months of follow-up. Hyperthyroidism patients were newly diagnosed, with disease duration under 2 months, and aged 18 to 65 years. The study excluded patients with uncontrolled infections, other autoimmune diseases, pregnancy or lactation. Diagnoses were based on clinical symptoms, serum thyroxine and TRAb, thyroid ultrasound and orbital computed tomography. The first round of RT-PCR for the TCR CDR3 was performed with the HTBI primer set and the Qiagen OneStep RT-PCR kit. Most expanded thyroid clonotypes (frequency above 0.001) were also detected in blood, a finding suggesting that blood repertoires may reflect thyroid immune responses. In cross-validation, a model built on a 13 V-J signature told ophthalmopathy apart from stable hyperthyroidism with less than 90% sensitivity and around 84% specificity, and in testing the same model reached 80%/75%. In validation, progression to ophthalmopathy was predicted by the model with 70% to 71% sensitivity and roughly 76% specificity, a median of approximately 6.5 months before onset. TCR V-J signatures able to tell the groups apart were searched for in a discovery cohort of 95 to 100 patients, of whom more than 40 had Graves' ophthalmopathy and around 58 had stable Graves' hyperthyroidism. Whether ophthalmopathy could be predicted prospectively was tested in an independent validation cohort made up of about 18 hyperthyroidism patients plus 17 patients who later progressed to ophthalmopathy. For training and testing, the 80 to 100 patients in the discovery cohort were randomly divided in a 7:3 ratio. The study also compared thyroid tissue and blood T-cell repertoires from several Graves' hyperthyroidism patients. After sampling, hyperthyroidism patients received methimazole starting at 30 mg daily, and ophthalmopathy patients received high-dose intravenous methylprednisolone. The libraries were constructed in a second round of multiplex PCR and then size-selected and purified. Libraries were sequenced paired-end with 100 bp reads on an Illumina HiSeq2000. SOAPnuke was used to process the raw data, removing reads that contained adapters or uncalled bases, had a mean Phred below 15, or lacked an exact match to the constant primer or identifier. High-quality paired reads were merged using COPE v1.2.5, and each unique nucleotide sequence was defined as a clonotype. MiTCR v1.1 was used to align the clonotypes against IMGT TRBV, TRBD and TRBJ reference segments. Only V-J combinations with frequency above 0.0001, covering about 99% of repertoires, were analysed. The TCS score was defined as F50 (clonal expansion) divided by E x V (chaos), with BLOSUM62-based TCRdist calculated between CDR3 peptides within each V-J. Welch's t-statistics and random forest reduced approximately 520 V-J features to fewer than 15, which were used in a naive Bayes classifier (R e1071). Sample size was not statistically predetermined, and investigators were not blinded to group allocation. According to the paper, TCR Vbeta CDR3 sequencing was carried out on roughly 130 peripheral blood samples, which came from some 41 ophthalmopathy, approximately 78 hyperthyroidism and 17 progressor patients.

This clonotype was obtained from a woman aged 45 to 65 with Graves disease. Donor details come from another sample of the same person, matched by shared clones. The sequencing here drew on peripheral blood mononuclear cells (PBMCs), taken at new diagnosis, from a patient treated with antithyroid drugs. The chain couples TRBV29-1 to TRBJ1-3; 7 junctional bases match TRBD1. The CDR3 is CSVTTGASSGNTIYF. The sequenced DNA is TGCAGCGTGACTACAGGGGCCTCGTCTGGAAACACCATATATTTT.